The present T cell receptor (beta chain) was sequenced within a study of CD8 T cells in Susac syndrome. Study-wide points: Within total CD8+ repertoires, over 15 Susac-specific public clones were found, and within CD8+ TEMRA repertoires, about 5.

RNA totalling roughly 0.45 to 1 ug underwent reverse transcription with random hexamers. With immunoSEQ multiplex PCR, TCR beta CDR3 was amplified across 54 Vbeta and 13 Jbeta. One entry per CDR3 protein results from TCRdb running MiXCR on the immunoSEQ multiplex PCR reads. The sample lists approximately 25,000 distinct CDR3 sequences, 93% occurring once. TCR beta from blood CD8+ and CD4+ T cells was sequenced. Through negative isolation, CD4+ and CD8+ T cells were obtained, while TEMRA cells were enriched using FACS. With regard to this clonotype: What it binds is not known.

The CDR3 is 14 residues long. With 6 bases clipped from V and 7 bases from J, the junction kept 7 bases outside the gene matches. Germline V CDR1 and CDR2: SGHDT, YYEEEE. The sequencing sample was made of CD8+ T cells from PBMCs. The gene calls are TRBV5-6 and TRBJ2-1, with 10 bases aligning to TRBD1. This receptor was taken from a human donor with Susac syndrome. The CDR3 is CASTTTGGINEQFF. The CDR3 nucleotides read TGTGCCAGCACCACGACAGGGGGCATAAATGAGCAGTTCTTC.